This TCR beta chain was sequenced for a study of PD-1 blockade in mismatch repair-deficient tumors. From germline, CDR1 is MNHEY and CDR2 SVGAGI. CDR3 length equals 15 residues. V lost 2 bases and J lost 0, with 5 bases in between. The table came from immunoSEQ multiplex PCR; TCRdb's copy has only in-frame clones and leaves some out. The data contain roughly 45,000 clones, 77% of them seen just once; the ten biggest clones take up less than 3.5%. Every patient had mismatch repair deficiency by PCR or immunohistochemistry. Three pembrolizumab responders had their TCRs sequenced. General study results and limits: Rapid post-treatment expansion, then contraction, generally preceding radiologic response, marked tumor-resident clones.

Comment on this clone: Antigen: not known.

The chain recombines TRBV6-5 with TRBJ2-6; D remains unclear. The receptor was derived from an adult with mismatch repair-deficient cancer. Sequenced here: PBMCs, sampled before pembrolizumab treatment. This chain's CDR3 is CASSYTDSGANVLTF. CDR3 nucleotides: TGTGCCAGCAGTTACACAGACTCTGGGGCCAACGTCCTGACTTTC.